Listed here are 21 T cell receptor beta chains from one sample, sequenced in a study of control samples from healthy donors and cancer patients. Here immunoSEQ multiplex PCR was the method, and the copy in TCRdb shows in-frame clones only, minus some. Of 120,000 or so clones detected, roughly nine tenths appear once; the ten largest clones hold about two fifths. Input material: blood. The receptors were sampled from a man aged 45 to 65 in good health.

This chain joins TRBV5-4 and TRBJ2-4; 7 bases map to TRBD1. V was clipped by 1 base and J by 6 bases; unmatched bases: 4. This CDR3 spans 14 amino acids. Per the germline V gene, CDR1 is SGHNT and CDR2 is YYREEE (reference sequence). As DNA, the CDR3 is TGTGCCAGCAGCTTGAGGGGGCTGGGAAACATTCAGTACTTC. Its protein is CASSLRGLGNIQYF. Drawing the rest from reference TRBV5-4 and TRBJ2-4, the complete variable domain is ETGVTQSPTHLIKTRGQQVTLRCSSQSGHNTVSWYQQALGQGPQFIFQYYREEENGRGNFPPRFSGLQFPNYSSELNVNALELDDSALYLCASSLRGLGNIQYFGAGTRLSVL.

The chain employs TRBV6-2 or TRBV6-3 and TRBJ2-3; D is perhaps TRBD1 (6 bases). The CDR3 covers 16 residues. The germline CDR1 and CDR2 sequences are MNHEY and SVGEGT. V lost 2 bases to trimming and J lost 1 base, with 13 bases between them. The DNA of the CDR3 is TGTGCCAGCAGTTACAGTGCCACAGGGCGCACAGATACGCAGTATTTT. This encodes CASSYSATGRTDTQYF.

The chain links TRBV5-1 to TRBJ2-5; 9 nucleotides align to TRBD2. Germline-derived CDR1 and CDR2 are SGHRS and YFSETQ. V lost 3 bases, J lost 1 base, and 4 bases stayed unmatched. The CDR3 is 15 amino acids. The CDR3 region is CASSSQAGGQETQYF. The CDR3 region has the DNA TGCGCCAGCAGCTCACAAGCGGGGGGCCAAGAGACCCAGTACTTC.

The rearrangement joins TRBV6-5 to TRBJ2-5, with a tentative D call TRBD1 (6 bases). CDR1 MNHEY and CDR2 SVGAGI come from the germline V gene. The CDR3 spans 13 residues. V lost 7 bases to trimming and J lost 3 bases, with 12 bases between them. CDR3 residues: CASISDSEETQYF. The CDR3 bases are TGTGCCAGCATCTCGGACAGCGAAGAGACCCAGTACTTC.

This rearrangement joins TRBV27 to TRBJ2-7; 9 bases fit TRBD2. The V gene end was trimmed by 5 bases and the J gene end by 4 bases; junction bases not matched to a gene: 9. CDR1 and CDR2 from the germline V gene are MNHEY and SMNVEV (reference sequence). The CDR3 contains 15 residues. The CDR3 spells CASSPSTSGFYEQYF. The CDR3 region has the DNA TGTGCCAGCAGTCCTTCCACTAGCGGGTTTTACGAGCAGTACTTC.

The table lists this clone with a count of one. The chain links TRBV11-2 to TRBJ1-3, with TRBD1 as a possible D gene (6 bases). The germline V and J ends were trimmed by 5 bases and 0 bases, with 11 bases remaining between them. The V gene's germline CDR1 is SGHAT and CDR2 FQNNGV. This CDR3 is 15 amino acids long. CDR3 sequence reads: CASSPTGSSGNTIYF. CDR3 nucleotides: TGTGCCAGCAGCCCCACAGGGAGCTCTGGAAACACCATATATTTT.

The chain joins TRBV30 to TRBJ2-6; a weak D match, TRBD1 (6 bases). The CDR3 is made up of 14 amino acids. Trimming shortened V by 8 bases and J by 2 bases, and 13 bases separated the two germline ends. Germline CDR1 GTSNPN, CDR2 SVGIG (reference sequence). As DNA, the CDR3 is TGTGCCCTGGCGCAGGGGCCTGGGGCCAACGTCCTGACTTTC. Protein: CALAQGPGANVLTF.

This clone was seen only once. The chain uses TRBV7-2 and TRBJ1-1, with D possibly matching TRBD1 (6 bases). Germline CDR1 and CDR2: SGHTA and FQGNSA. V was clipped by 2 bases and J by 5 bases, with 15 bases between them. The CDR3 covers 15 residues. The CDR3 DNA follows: TGTGCCAGCAGCTTATCGGGGGGCCGGTGGACTGAAGCTTTCTTT. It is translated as CASSLSGGRWTEAFF.

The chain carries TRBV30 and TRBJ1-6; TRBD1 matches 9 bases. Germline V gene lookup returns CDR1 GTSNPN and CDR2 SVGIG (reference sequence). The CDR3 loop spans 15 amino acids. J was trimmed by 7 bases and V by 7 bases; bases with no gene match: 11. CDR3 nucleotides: TGTGCCTTTACAGGGGGCTCCGGTGTGAATTCACCCCTCCACTTT. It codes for CAFTGGSGVNSPLHF.

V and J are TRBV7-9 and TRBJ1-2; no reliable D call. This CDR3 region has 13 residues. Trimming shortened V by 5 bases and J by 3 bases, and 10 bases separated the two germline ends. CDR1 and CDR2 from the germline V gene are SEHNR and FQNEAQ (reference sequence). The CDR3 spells CASSQNIYYGYTF. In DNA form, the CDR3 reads TGTGCCAGCAGCCAGAACATATACTATGGCTACACCTTC.

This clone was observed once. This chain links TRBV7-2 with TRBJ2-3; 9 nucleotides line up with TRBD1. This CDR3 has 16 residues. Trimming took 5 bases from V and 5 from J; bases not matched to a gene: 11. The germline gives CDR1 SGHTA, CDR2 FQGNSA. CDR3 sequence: CASSPNTGGHGDTQYF. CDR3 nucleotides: TGTGCCAGCAGCCCCAACACAGGGGGCCACGGAGATACGCAGTATTTT.

Here the CDR3 DNA reads TGTGCCAGCAGTGAAAGGACAACCACCTACTATGGCTACACCTTC. It encodes CASSERTTTYYGYTF. The rearrangement uses TRBV6-1 and TRBJ1-2; tentatively, D is TRBD1 (5 bases). The CDR3 loop spans 15 amino acids. CDR1 and CDR2 (germline): MNHNS, SASEGT. V lost 2 bases, J lost 3 bases, and 13 bases lay in between.

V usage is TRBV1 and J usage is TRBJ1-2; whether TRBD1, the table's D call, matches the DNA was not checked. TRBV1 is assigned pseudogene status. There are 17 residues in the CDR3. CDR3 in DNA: TGCACCAGCAGCCAAGATCCAACCGCGGACAGGGACTATGGCTACACCTTC. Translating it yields CTSSQDPTADRDYGYTF.

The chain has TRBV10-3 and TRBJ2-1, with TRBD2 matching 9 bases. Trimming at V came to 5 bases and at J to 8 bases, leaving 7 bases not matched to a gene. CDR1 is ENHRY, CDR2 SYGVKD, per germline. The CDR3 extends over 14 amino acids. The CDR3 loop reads CAISRHSGGHEQFF. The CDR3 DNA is TGTGCCATCAGTAGGCATAGCGGGGGCCATGAGCAGTTCTTC.

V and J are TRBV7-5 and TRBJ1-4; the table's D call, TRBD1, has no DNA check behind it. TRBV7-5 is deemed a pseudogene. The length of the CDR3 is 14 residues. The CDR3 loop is CARSADRGTEKLFF. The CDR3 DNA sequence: TGTGCCAGAAGCGCGGACAGGGGGACTGAAAAACTGTTTTTT.

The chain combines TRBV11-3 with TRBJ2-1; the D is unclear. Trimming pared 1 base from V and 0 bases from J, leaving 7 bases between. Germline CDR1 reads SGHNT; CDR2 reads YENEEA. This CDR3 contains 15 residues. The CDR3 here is CASSLGSDSYNEQFF. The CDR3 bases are TGTGCCAGCAGCTTAGGTTCTGACTCCTACAATGAGCAGTTCTTC.

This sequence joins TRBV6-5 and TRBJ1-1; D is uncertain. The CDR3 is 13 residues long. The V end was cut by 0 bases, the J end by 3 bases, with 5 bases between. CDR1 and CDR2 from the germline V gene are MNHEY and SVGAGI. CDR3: CASSYSMYTEAFF. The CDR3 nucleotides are TGTGCCAGCAGTTACTCGATGTACACTGAAGCTTTCTTT.

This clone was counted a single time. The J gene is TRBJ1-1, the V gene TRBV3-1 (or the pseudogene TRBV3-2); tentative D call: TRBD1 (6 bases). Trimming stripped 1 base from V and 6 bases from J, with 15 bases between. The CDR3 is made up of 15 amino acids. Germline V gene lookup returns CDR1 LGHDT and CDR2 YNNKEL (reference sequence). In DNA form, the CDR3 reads TGTGCCAGCAGCCAAGTCGGGGGGGCGAGGTCTGAAGCTTTCTTT. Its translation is CASSQVGGARSEAFF.

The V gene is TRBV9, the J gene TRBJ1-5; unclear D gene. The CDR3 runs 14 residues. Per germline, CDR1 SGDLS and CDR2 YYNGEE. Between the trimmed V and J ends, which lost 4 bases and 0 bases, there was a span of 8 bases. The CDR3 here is CASSSGYSNQPQHF. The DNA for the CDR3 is TGTGCCAGCAGCTCCGGGTATAGCAATCAGCCCCAGCATTTT.

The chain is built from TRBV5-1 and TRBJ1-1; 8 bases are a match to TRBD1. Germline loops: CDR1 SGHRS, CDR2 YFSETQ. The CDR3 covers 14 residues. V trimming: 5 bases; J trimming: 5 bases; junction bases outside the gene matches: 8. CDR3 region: CASSYDRGGTEAFF. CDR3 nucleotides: TGCGCCAGCAGTTATGACAGGGGTGGTACTGAAGCTTTCTTT.

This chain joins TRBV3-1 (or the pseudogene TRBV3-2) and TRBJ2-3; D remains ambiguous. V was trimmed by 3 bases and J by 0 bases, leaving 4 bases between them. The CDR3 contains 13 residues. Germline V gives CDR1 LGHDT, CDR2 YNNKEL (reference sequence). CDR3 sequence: CASSQRSTDTQYF. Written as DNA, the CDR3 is TGTGCCAGCAGCCAGCGGAGCACAGATACGCAGTATTTT.